The following is a TCR beta chain sequence with its context. Its specificity is unknown. The repertoire was sequenced with immunoSEQ multiplex PCR; TCRdb's copy has only in-frame clones and lacks some. The table has about 650,000 clones, 95% to 96% seen once. This sample is drawn from a study of shared clonotypes between healthy human individuals. Overall study results and limits: It was observed that 4% to 6% of naive CD4 clonotypes were shared across several donors.

Trimming stripped 4 bases from V and 3 bases from J, with 22 bases between. The germline V gene encodes CDR1 LGHNA and CDR2 YNFKEQ. CDR3 length: 17 residues. The naive CD8 population came from CD45RO-negative cells selected for CCR7, without terminally differentiated effector memory CD45RA+ cells. The chain recombines TRBV4-2 with TRBJ2-7; D is possibly TRBD2 (6 bases). The sequencing input was naive CD8+ T cells sorted from blood. This TCR came from a woman aged 30 to 39 in good health. Written as DNA, the CDR3 is TGTGCCAGCAGCCGAGTCCTTAACGTAGCGGATGACTACGAGCAGTACTTC. Translated, it gives CASSRVLNVADDYEQYF.